A single sample gave rise to the 22 T cell receptor beta chains below, sequenced in a study of T cell clonality in common variable immunodeficiency. Profiled with immunoSEQ multiplex PCR; TCRdb holds only in-frame clones, not every one. The sample contains several thousand clones, none of them singletons. Study-level findings and limits: Fewer deletions and N-nucleotide insertions were reportedly seen in common variable immunodeficiency TCR beta sequences.

These receptors lack a known antigen. The sequencing input was peripheral blood mononuclear cells. These receptor sequences come from a human donor with common variable immunodeficiency.

This clone was observed at least ten times. The read stops 3 residues short of the end of the CDR3; the missing end is completed from the germline J gene. The V call is TRBV7-2, the J call TRBJ1-1, with a weak D call TRBD1 (5 bases). There are 13 residues in the CDR3. Germline CDR1 and CDR2: SGHTA and FQGNSA. This CDR3 is CASSLPGTSTAFF. The sequenced part of the CDR3 DNA is TGTGCCAGCAGCCTCCCGGGGACTTCTACA.

This clone was seen at least ten times. Sequencing ends 3 residues short of the CDR3 end; the germline J gene provides the rest. The chain links TRBV5-1 to TRBJ1-4; D unclear. Germline CDR1 SGHRS, CDR2 YFSETQ. V was cut by 0 bases and J by 4 bases, with 7 bases left in between. This CDR3 is built from 14 residues. CDR3 region: CASSLGPSNEKLFF. The covered CDR3 bases are TGCGCCAGCAGCTTGGGTCCCAGTAATGAAAAA.

This clone was seen ten or more times. The read stops 3 residues short of the end of the CDR3; the missing end is completed from the germline J gene. This chain uses TRBV10-3 with TRBJ1-1; no definite D call. This CDR3 contains 13 residues. Germline-derived CDR1 and CDR2 are ENHRY and SYGVKD. CDR3 DNA (partial): TGTGCCATCAGTGAGTCCCAAGGAACCGGG. Amino acid sequence: CAISESQGTG. In full, the CDR3 reads CAISESQGTGAFF.

This clone came up many times. Read coverage stops 3 residues before the CDR3 terminus; the germline J gene supplies the remainder. The rearrangement joins TRBV3-1 (or the pseudogene TRBV3-2) to TRBJ2-7, with D possibly being TRBD1 (7 bases). Trimming left V 5 bases short and J 0 bases short, with 17 bases between. This CDR3 has 16 amino acids. Germline CDR1 reads LGHDT; CDR2 reads YNNKEL (reference sequence). The chain's CDR3 is CASSGGTELASYEQYF. Incomplete CDR3 DNA: TGTGCCAGCAGCGGCGGGACAGAACTGGCCTCCTACGAG.

On this clone: The read falls 3 residues short of the CDR3 end, and the missing part is taken from the germline J gene. V usage is TRBV5-1 and J usage is TRBJ1-2; D call uncertain. Trimming took 6 bases from V and 3 from J, leaving 12 bases between them. CDR1 and CDR2 from the germline V gene are SGHRS and YFSETQ. The CDR3 loop spans 13 amino acids. Partial CDR3 DNA: TGCGCCAGCACCCCGGGGAATTACTATGGC. It is translated as CASTPGNYYG. The whole CDR3 is CASTPGNYYGYTF. Looking up the rest from reference TRBV5-1 and TRBJ1-2 gives the full variable domain: KAGVTQTPRYLIKTRGQQVTLSCSPISGHRSVSWYQQTPGQGLQFLFEYFSETQRNKGNFPGRFSGRQFSNSRSEMNVSTLELGDSALYLCASTPGNYYGYTFGSGTRLTVV.

This clone was recorded a few times. The CDR3 end lies 3 residues beyond the end of the read and is filled in from the germline J gene. Other DNA sequences within the sample encode an identical CDR3. The J gene is TRBJ2-1, the V gene TRBV7-2; 9 nucleotides align to TRBD2. The length of the CDR3 is 15 residues. CDR1 and CDR2 (germline): SGHTA, FQGNSA. After removal of 2 bases from V and 4 bases from J, the junction contained 3 bases not matched to a gene. The sequenced part of the CDR3 DNA is TGTGCCAGCAGCTTAACTAGCGGGCCTTACAATGAG. Its protein is CASSLTSGPYNE. The entire CDR3 is CASSLTSGPYNEQFF. Together with reference TRBV7-2 and TRBJ2-1, the CDR3 gives the full variable domain: GAGVSQSPSNKVTEKGKDVELRCDPISGHTALYWYRQSLGQGLEFLIYFQGNSAPDKSGLPSDRFSAERTGGSVSTLTIQRTQQEDSAVYLCASSLTSGPYNEQFFGPGTRLTVL.

Sample share makes this clone medium-sized (0.01 to 0.1%). The observed sequence ends 3 residues before the CDR3 terminus, with the missing tail filled in from the germline J gene. V and J are TRBV19 and TRBJ1-1; 7 positions agree with TRBD1. Trimming cost V 10 bases and J 4 bases; bases outside gene matches: 9. This CDR3 is 13 amino acids long. Per germline, CDR1 LNHDA and CDR2 SQIVND (reference sequence). Incomplete CDR3 DNA: TGTGCCACCAGTGACAGGGTTGGCACTGAA. The encoded protein is CATSDRVGTE. The CDR3 in full is CATSDRVGTEAFF.

This clone was counted many times. The read comes to an end 3 residues before the CDR3 does, leaving the germline J gene to fill in the end. V is TRBV5-4 and J is TRBJ2-7, with TRBD1 matching over 8 bases. The germline V gene encodes CDR1 SGHNT and CDR2 YYREEE (reference sequence). The CDR3 consists of 14 residues. V lost 2 bases to trimming and J lost 3 bases; unmatched junction nucleotides: 4. The CDR3 spells CASSFRGHSYEQYF. CDR3 bases read: TGTGCCAGCAGCTTCAGGGGGCATAGCTACGAG.

This clone has a handful of counts. The CDR3 extends 3 residues past the end of the read, so its final part is completed from the germline J gene. This sequence joins TRBV20-1 and TRBJ1-2; D is ambiguous. CDR3 length equals 14 residues. V gave up 5 bases and J gave up 1 base, with 14 bases separating them. Germline V CDR1 and CDR2: DFQATT, SNEGSKA (reference sequence). CDR3 residues: CSASAGGFNYGYTF. Incomplete CDR3 DNA: TGCAGTGCTTCTGCGGGAGGGTTTAACTATGGC.

This clone was detected many times. The read is 3 residues too short to cover the CDR3 end, so that end is filled in from the germline J gene. The chain combines TRBV29-1 with TRBJ1-1; 7 bases fit TRBD1. V was pared by 7 bases and J by 0 bases, with 5 bases of the junction left unmatched. Germline loops: CDR1 SQVTM, CDR2 ANQGSEA. The CDR3 contains 13 residues. CDR3 sequence reads: CSGYRGMNTEAFF. Partial CDR3 DNA: TGCAGCGGTTACAGGGGTATGAACACTGAA.

This clone was observed many times. The read gets to within 3 residues of the CDR3 end, and the germline J gene fills in the rest. The rearrangement links TRBV7-2 to TRBJ2-1, with 8 bases that match TRBD1. The trim removed 7 bases at V and 6 bases at J, leaving 11 bases unmatched. CDR1 and CDR2 (germline): SGHTA, FQGNSA. The CDR3 runs 15 residues. CDR3 DNA, as far as it was read: TGTGCCAGCATTCCCCAGGGGGCCCGATTCAATGAG. Translated: CASIPQGARFNE. In full, the CDR3 reads CASIPQGARFNEQFF.

This clone was observed a few times. The sequence runs out 3 residues before the end of the CDR3; the remainder is reconstructed from the germline J gene. The V gene is TRBV19, the J gene TRBJ2-7; D possibly corresponds to TRBD2 (5 bases). Per the germline V gene, CDR1 is LNHDA and CDR2 is SQIVND (reference sequence). V was shortened by 1 base and J by 5 bases, with 9 bases between the two germline ends. This CDR3 is built from 13 residues. The CDR3 DNA, read in part, is TGTGCCAGTAGTATAGCCTCTAGCAACGAG. Translated, it gives CASSIASSNE. The entire CDR3 sequence reads CASSIASSNEQYF.

Judged by abundance, this clone is medium-sized. The read terminates 3 residues ahead of where the CDR3 ends, so the germline J gene completes it. The chain carries TRBV9 and TRBJ1-2; the match to TRBD1 covers 8 bases. Germline V gene lookup returns CDR1 SGDLS and CDR2 YYNGEE. This CDR3 contains 14 residues. CDR3 DNA, as far as it was read: TGTGCCAGCAGCGTAGCTCATACAGGGGGGGGC. Amino acid sequence: CASSVAHTGGG. The complete CDR3 reads CASSVAHTGGGYTF.

Many counts were recorded for this clone. The missing CDR3 end, 3 residues past where the read stops, is filled in from the germline J gene. The gene calls are TRBV29-1 and TRBJ2-7; D ambiguous. Germline V gene data show CDR1 as SQVTM and CDR2 as ANQGSEA. There are 10 residues in the CDR3. Trimming stripped 6 bases from V and 3 bases from J, with 6 bases between. CDR3 DNA (partial): TGCAGCGTGGCGGACTACGAG. It specifies CSVADYE. The CDR3 in full is CSVADYEQYF.

At least ten counts were recorded for this clone. The DNA ends 3 residues before the CDR3 does, and the rest of the CDR3 is filled in from the germline J gene. The chain employs TRBV6-2 or TRBV6-3 and TRBJ2-3; D may be TRBD1 (5 bases). Germline CDR1 reads MNHEY; CDR2 reads SVGEGT. The CDR3 is made up of 13 amino acids. V was trimmed by 8 bases and J by 4 bases, leaving 13 bases between them. CDR3: CASGRTSADTQYF. CDR3 DNA (partial): TGTGCCAGCGGCCGGACAAGCGCAGATACG.

Details on this clone: The sequenced fragment ends 3 residues before the CDR3 boundary, so the rest is inferred from the germline J gene. The rearrangement uses TRBV11-3 and TRBJ2-3; unclear D gene. CDR3 length: 15 amino acids. Looked up from germline, CDR1 is SGHNT and CDR2 is YENEEA. Trimming took 1 base from V and 0 from J, leaving 8 bases between them. CDR3 DNA (partial): TGTGCCAGCAGCTTAGGATTAGCTAGCACAGATACG. Protein: CASSLGLASTDT. The complete CDR3 sequence is CASSLGLASTDTQYF.

This clone was picked up many times. The read ends 3 residues shy of where the CDR3 ends; the end is completed using the germline J gene. V gene TRBV4-1 combines with J gene TRBJ2-7; 7 bases line up with TRBD1. This CDR3 region has 15 residues. The germline V gene has CDR1 MGHRA and CDR2 YSYEKL. Germline trimming cut 1 base from V and 1 base from J; bases unmatched to any gene: 4. Partial CDR3 DNA: TGCGCCAGCAGCCAAGGTAGGGGACAGTCCTACGAG. This translates into CASSQGRGQSYE. The full CDR3 reads CASSQGRGQSYEQYF.

This clone was seen repeatedly, ten times or more. The CDR3 goes on 3 residues after the read ends, and that part is filled in from the germline J gene. The rearrangement uses TRBV7-8 and TRBJ2-1; 7 bases are shared with TRBD1. Germline V lookup: CDR1 SGHVS, CDR2 FQNEAQ. This CDR3 has 14 residues. V was clipped by 4 bases and J by 7 bases; unmatched bases: 7. The CDR3 reads CASSSRDRWNEQFF. The CDR3 bases that were read are TGTGCCAGCAGCTCCCGGGACAGATGGAATGAG.

This clone was picked up a small number of times. The read halts 3 residues ahead of the CDR3 end, with the missing end drawn from the germline J gene. The chain carries TRBV5-1 and TRBJ2-1, with TRBD2 matching over 7 bases. Germline assignment: CDR1 SGHRS and CDR2 YFSETQ. The CDR3 spans 16 residues. After removal of 4 bases from V and 0 bases from J, the junction contained 7 bases not matched to a gene. The CDR3 protein is CASSIEAGSSYNEQFF. Incomplete CDR3 DNA: TGCGCCAGCAGCATAGAAGCGGGAAGCTCCTACAATGAG. Looking up the rest from reference TRBV5-1 and TRBJ2-1 gives the full variable domain: KAGVTQTPRYLIKTRGQQVTLSCSPISGHRSVSWYQQTPGQGLQFLFEYFSETQRNKGNFPGRFSGRQFSNSRSEMNVSTLELGDSALYLCASSIEAGSSYNEQFFGPGTRLTVL.

This clone was seen only a few times. The read comes to an end 3 residues before the CDR3 does, leaving the germline J gene to fill in the end. This chain joins TRBV29-1 and TRBJ2-7; TRBD1 matches at 11 bases. Germline assignment: CDR1 SQVTM and CDR2 ANQGSEA. V shed 2 bases, J shed 5 bases, and the junction held 2 bases outside the gene matches. The CDR3 has 13 residues. CDR3 residues: CSVESGQGDEQYF. The sequenced part of the CDR3 DNA is TGCAGCGTTGAATCGGGACAGGGGGACGAG.

This clone appeared many times. The read ends 3 residues shy of where the CDR3 ends; the end is completed using the germline J gene. The chain carries TRBV20-1 and TRBJ2-7, with D possibly matching TRBD1 (5 bases). Germline V CDR1 and CDR2: DFQATT, SNEGSKA (reference sequence). The CDR3 has 14 residues. With 6 bases removed from V and 0 bases from J, the gap between germline ends came to 15 bases. The CDR3 spells CSATTGESSYEQYF. The CDR3 DNA, read in part, is TGCAGTGCGACCACAGGAGAAAGCTCCTACGAG.

This clone has only a few counts. The missing CDR3 end, 3 residues past where the read stops, is filled in from the germline J gene. The V and J genes are TRBV7-9 and TRBJ1-2; 7 nucleotides align to TRBD1. CDR1 SEHNR and CDR2 FQNEAQ come from the germline V gene (reference sequence). The CDR3 is 14 residues long. V lost 5 bases to trimming and J lost 4 bases; unmatched junction nucleotides: 7. CDR3 residues: CASSRQGPFYGYTF. The DNA read from the CDR3 is TGTGCCAGCAGCCGACAGGGTCCGTTCTATGGC.